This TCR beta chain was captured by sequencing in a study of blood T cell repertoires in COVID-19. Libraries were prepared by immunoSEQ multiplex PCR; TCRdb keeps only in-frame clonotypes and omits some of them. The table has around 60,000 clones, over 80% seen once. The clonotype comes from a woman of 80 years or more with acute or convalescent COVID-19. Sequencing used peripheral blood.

The CDR3 nucleotides are TGTGCCAGCACAGCGCGAGGAAACACCATATATTTT. This translates into CASTARGNTIYF. This rearrangement joins TRBV2 to TRBJ1-3; no clear D gene. The germline gives CDR1 SNHLY, CDR2 FYNNEI. The CDR3 spans 12 residues. The V and J ends lost 7 bases and 4 bases respectively, with 8 bases between them.